Listed here is a single TCR beta chain. Its antigen is not identified. The sample comes from a study of regulatory T cells in long-lasting Graves disease. The TCR beta library used iRepertoire HTBI primers with Arm-PCR amplification of CDR3. TCRdb reprocessed the multiplex PCR reads with MiXCR, giving one entry per CDR3 protein. The table has about 430,000 distinct CDR3 sequences, around 20% seen once. Time point in this sample: persistent/refractory GD, antithyroid drugs over 5 years with positive TRAb. The TCR library used RNA extracted from PBMCs. The source of the patients was an endocrinology department in Xi'an, China. Regarding the study as a whole: The TCR repertoire of persistent Graves' patients was less diverse than that of newly diagnosed ones.

The sequencing used peripheral blood mononuclear cells (PBMCs), collected when the disease was refractory, from a patient treated with antithyroid drugs. This sequence was found in a female donor with Graves disease.

In DNA, the CDR3 is TGTGCCAGCAGTGAAGACCACAGGGGAACCGGGGAGCTGTTTTTT. Translating gives CASSEDHRGTGELFF. This chain uses TRBV6-1 with TRBJ2-2; 7 bases map to TRBD1. Germline V gene lookup returns CDR1 MNHNS and CDR2 SASEGT. This CDR3 comprises 15 residues. Trimming at V came to 1 base and at J to 5 bases, leaving 4 bases not matched to a gene.